This T cell receptor (beta chain) was retrieved from a study of blood T cell repertoires in COVID-19. Study-level background: Samples taken during acute and convalescent COVID-19 were collected in the United States, Italy and Spain. PBMCs, B-cell-depleted T cells, or T cells provided the cDNA or gDNA that made up the material.

Authors' methods: For nucleated cells, counts were estimated from reference gene primer amplification. Profiling relied on immunoSEQ multiplex PCR, and the TCRdb table lists in-frame clones only, not all of them. D and trimming were read from the DNA, whereas the V and J calls and clone size are those reported in that table. The profile shows 120,000 or so clones, roughly nine tenths of them singletons. This clone was counted once. This CDR3 is built from 14 residues. The V end was cut by 0 bases, the J end by 3 bases, with 6 bases between. From germline, CDR1 is MNHNY and CDR2 SVGAGI (reference sequence).

The sequence was collected from a human donor in a cohort sampled during active COVID-19. This rearrangement joins TRBV6-6 to TRBJ2-1; no clear D gene. The sample consisted of peripheral blood. This CDR3 is CASSYSRVYNEQFF. The CDR3 nucleotides are TGTGCCAGCAGTTACTCCCGGGTCTACAATGAGCAGTTCTTC.